These T cell receptor beta chains were read from a single sample in a study of radiotherapy plus CTLA-4 blockade in lung cancer. The table came from immunoSEQ multiplex PCR; TCRdb's copy has only in-frame clones and leaves some out. Counted here are around 99,000 clones, just over 85% occurring once; the ten biggest clones make up 4% to 6%. The specimen was peripheral blood, collected from a patient treated with radiotherapy plus ipilimumab. All receptors derive from a human donor with non-small cell lung cancer that progressed on radiotherapy plus ipilimumab. Both conserved end residues are part of each CDR3. D genes are given only for firm matches. Clone size is given for some rows only: seen once, a few or many times, or a class if the clone is expanded.

size,J,V,D,CDR3,DNA
few,TRBJ2-5,TRBV10-3,TRBD2,CATQRGETQYF,TGTGCCACCCAGCGGGGGGAGACCCAGTACTTC
few,TRBJ2-7,TRBV5-1,-,CASSFTGSSYEQYF,TGCGCCAGCAGCTTTACAGGAAGCTCCTACGAGCAGTACTTC
-,TRBJ2-2,TRBV4-1,-,CASSQEEHTGELFF,TGCGCCAGCAGCCAAGAGGAGCACACCGGGGAGCTGTTTTTT
-,TRBJ2-1,TRBV5-1,TRBD2,CASSRTGLAGNNEQFF,TGCGCCAGCAGCCGGACGGGGCTAGCGGGCAACAATGAGCAGTTCTTC
-,TRBJ1-2,TRBV5-1,TRBD1,CASSSTGPGYTF,TGCGCCAGCAGCTCGACAGGGCCTGGCTACACCTTC
-,TRBJ1-2,TRBV6-5,-,CASSKPKGRGGYTF,TGTGCCAGCAGTAAGCCAAAGGGGAGAGGGGGCTACACCTTC
-,TRBJ2-1,TRBV10-2,-,CASSESIRGNEQFF,TGCGCCAGCAGTGAGTCCATTAGGGGAAATGAGCAGTTCTTC
-,TRBJ1-1,TRBV2,-,CASSDNTEAFF,TGTGCCAGCAGTGATAACACTGAAGCTTTCTTT
-,TRBJ2-1,TRBV27,-,CASRNGGSVYEQFF,TGTGCCAGCCGAAACGGGGGTAGCGTTTATGAGCAGTTCTTC
-,TRBJ1-5,TRBV5-1,-,CASSLAGVGNQPQHF,TGCGCCAGCAGCTTGGCAGGGGTAGGGAATCAGCCCCAGCATTTT
-,TRBJ1-1,TRBV19,-,CASSIVLGEAFF,TGTGCCAGTAGTATAGTATTGGGGGAAGCTTTCTTT
-,TRBJ1-2,TRBV14,-,CASSQGGEGLYGYTF,TGTGCCAGCAGCCAAGGAGGGGAGGGACTCTATGGCTACACCTTC
once,TRBJ1-5,TRBV19,-,CASSMGGQPQHF,TGTGCCAGTAGTATGGGAGGTCAGCCCCAGCATTTT
-,TRBJ2-5,TRBV5-1,-,CASSLGPGASQETQYF,TGCGCCAGCAGCTTAGGGCCAGGGGCGAGCCAAGAGACCCAGTACTTC
-,TRBJ2-3,TRBV4-1,TRBD2,CASSQDRTSGRYGTDTQYF,TGCGCCAGCAGCCAAGATAGGACTAGCGGGAGGTACGGCACAGATACGCAGTATTTT
-,TRBJ2-7,TRBV2,-,CANDNRAKSLEQYF,TGTGCCAACGACAATAGGGCGAAGAGTCTCGAGCAGTACTTC
-,TRBJ1-2,TRBV25-1,TRBD1,CASSEGTGGSLGYTF,TGTGCCAGCAGTGAAGGGACAGGGGGGTCGTTAGGCTACACCTTC
few,TRBJ1-2,TRBV5-1,TRBD1,CASSSGQGGRGYTF,TGCGCCAGCAGCTCGGGACAGGGGGGGCGGGGCTACACCTTC
-,TRBJ1-2,TRBV9,TRBD1,CASSSPTGAANYGYTF,TGTGCCAGCAGCTCGCCGACAGGGGCAGCTAACTATGGCTACACCTTC
once,TRBJ2-3,TRBV27,-,CASRIQPSDTQYF,TGTGCCAGCAGAATACAGCCTTCAGATACGCAGTATTTT
-,TRBJ2-3,TRBV5-1,TRBD2,CASSPVRSGRFTDTQYF,TGCGCCAGCAGCCCGGTCAGGAGCGGGAGGTTCACAGATACGCAGTATTTT
once,TRBJ2-2,TRBV5-1,-,CASSLTTPGTGELFF,TGCGCCAGCAGCCTGACTACCCCGGGCACCGGGGAGCTGTTTTTT
-,TRBJ2-1,TRBV5-8,TRBD2,CASSVQGTSGFMSYNEQFF,TGTGCCAGCAGCGTACAGGGGACTAGCGGCTTCATGAGTTACAATGAGCAGTTCTTC
-,TRBJ2-3,TRBV5-1,-,CASSLARGGDTQYF,TGCGCCAGCAGCCTGGCGCGGGGTGGAGATACGCAGTATTTT